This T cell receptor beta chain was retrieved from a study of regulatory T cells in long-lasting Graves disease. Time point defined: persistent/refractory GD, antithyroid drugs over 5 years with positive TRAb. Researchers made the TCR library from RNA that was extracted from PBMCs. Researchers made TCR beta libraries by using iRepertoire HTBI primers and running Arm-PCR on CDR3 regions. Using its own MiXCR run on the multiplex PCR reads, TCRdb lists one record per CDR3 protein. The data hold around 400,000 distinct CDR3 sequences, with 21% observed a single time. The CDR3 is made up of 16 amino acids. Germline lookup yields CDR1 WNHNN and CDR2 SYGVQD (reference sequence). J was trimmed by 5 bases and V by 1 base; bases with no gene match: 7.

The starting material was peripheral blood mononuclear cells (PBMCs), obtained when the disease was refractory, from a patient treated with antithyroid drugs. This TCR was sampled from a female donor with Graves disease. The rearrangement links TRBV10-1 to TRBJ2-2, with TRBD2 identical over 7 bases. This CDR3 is CASSELAGVGTGELFF. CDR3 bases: TGCGCCAGCAGTGAGTTGGCGGGAGTAGGAACCGGGGAGCTGTTTTTT.